This passage covers 11 T cell receptor beta chains from one sample sequenced in a study of blood T cell repertoires in COVID-19. Some clones are missing from TCRdb's copy, which holds only in-frame ones; the method was immunoSEQ multiplex PCR. Counted here are 250,000 to 350,000 clones, approximately 85% occurring once; the ten biggest clones make up 0.87%. Sequenced material: peripheral blood. These receptors were obtained from a human donor with COVID-19, enrolled during active disease. The donor label of this sample is uncertain.

Notes on this clone: The junction departs from germline at one end; a sequencing error may be responsible. The same CDR3 can be traced to other DNA sequences in this sample. The V call is TRBV10-3, the J call TRBJ2-7; TRBD2 matches at 12 bases. The CDR3 spans 17 residues. From germline, CDR1 is ENHRY and CDR2 SYGVKD. CDR3 in amino acids: CAISQTSGRTDSYEQYF. In nucleotides, the CDR3 is TGTGCCATCAGTCAGACTAGCGGGAGAACCGACTCCTACGAGCAATACTTC.

The chain is built from TRBV10-1 and TRBJ1-1; 11 positions match TRBD1. The trim removed 3 bases at V and 5 bases at J, leaving 8 bases unmatched. Germline V gene lookup returns CDR1 WNHNN and CDR2 SYGVQD (reference sequence). The CDR3 is made up of 16 amino acids. The CDR3: CASSDPGTGGRTEAFF. The DNA of the CDR3 is TGCGCCAGCAGTGACCCCGGGACAGGGGGAAGAACTGAAGCTTTCTTT.

The chain recombines TRBV7-2 with TRBJ2-3; 13 bases line up with TRBD2. With 5 bases clipped from V and 4 bases from J, the junction kept 6 bases outside the gene matches. Germline CDR1 and CDR2: SGHTA and FQGNSA. This CDR3 region has 16 residues. The CDR3 spells CASSGRTSGRADTQYF. DNA for the CDR3: TGTGCCAGCAGCGGTAGAACTAGCGGGAGGGCAGATACGCAGTATTTT.

The genes are TRBV5-6 and TRBJ1-6; D possibly corresponds to TRBD1 (5 bases). V was pared by 2 bases and J by 8 bases, with 14 bases between. The CDR3 runs 15 residues. The germline V gene has CDR1 SGHDT and CDR2 YYEEEE. The CDR3 DNA follows: TGTGCCAGCAGCTTAACCGGGACGGGGGATTCACCCCTCCACTTT. It is translated as CASSLTGTGDSPLHF.

This chain connects TRBV28 to TRBJ1-5, with 7 bases aligning to TRBD1. From germline, CDR1 is MDHEN and CDR2 SYDVKM. This CDR3 is 15 amino acids long. J was trimmed by 4 bases and V by 6 bases; bases with no gene match: 9. This CDR3 is CASSSLRGRNQPQHF. The CDR3 DNA reads TGTGCCAGCAGCTCCCTCAGGGGGAGAAATCAGCCCCAGCATTTT.

The V call is TRBV10-3, the J call TRBJ1-4; D gene ambiguous. The V end was cut by 0 bases, the J end by 4 bases, with 9 bases between. This CDR3 is built from 15 residues. Germline assignment: CDR1 ENHRY and CDR2 SYGVKD. CDR3 coding DNA: TGTGCCATCAGTGAGTCGAGTGGCGGTAATGAAAAACTGTTTTTT. Translated: CAISESSGGNEKLFF.

The chain joins TRBV7-9 to TRBJ1-3; possibly TRBD1 for D (5 bases). The CDR3 is 14 amino acids. Germline assignment: CDR1 SEHNR and CDR2 FQNEAQ (reference sequence). V lost 2 bases and J lost 1, with 6 bases in between. The CDR3 is CASSLQGSGNTIYF. Here the CDR3 DNA reads TGTGCCAGCAGCTTACAGGGTTCTGGAAACACCATATATTTT.

The genes are TRBV3-1 (or the pseudogene TRBV3-2) and TRBJ2-4; the D gene is possibly TRBD1 (6 bases). V lost 6 bases, J lost 0 bases, and 15 bases lay in between. This CDR3 spans 16 amino acids. Germline V CDR1 and CDR2: LGHDT, YNNKEL (reference sequence). The CDR3 sequence is CASRATGSPAKNIQYF. The CDR3 nucleotides are TGTGCCAGCAGGGCCACAGGGTCCCCAGCCAAAAACATTCAGTACTTC.

The V and J genes are TRBV3-1 (or the pseudogene TRBV3-2) and TRBJ1-6, with D perhaps TRBD1 (6 bases). Germline V CDR1 and CDR2: LGHDT, YNNKEL (reference sequence). The CDR3 runs to 15 residues. Trimming took 4 bases from V and 10 from J, leaving 17 bases between them. CDR3 DNA sequence: TGTGCCAGCAGCCTAGTTGGGGGCTCGGGGTCACCCCTCCACTTT. Its translation is CASSLVGGSGSPLHF.

The chain couples TRBV7-2 to TRBJ2-7, with TRBD1 matching over 10 bases. J lost 5 bases, V lost 2 bases, and 12 bases had no gene match. Germline V CDR1 and CDR2: SGHTA, FQGNSA. CDR3 length equals 17 residues. CDR3 sequence reads: CASSLFGTGQGENEQYF. The CDR3 bases are TGTGCCAGCAGCTTATTTGGAACCGGACAGGGGGAAAACGAGCAGTACTTC.

Here the CDR3 DNA reads TGTGCCAGAAGCTTGGCGCTGGACTACCTTGAGCAGTTCTTC. It is translated as CARSLALDYLEQFF. V and J are TRBV5-3 and TRBJ2-1; D may be TRBD2 (6 bases). TRBV5-3 is classed as an ORF, of uncertain function. Trimming took 0 bases from V and 9 from J, leaving 13 bases between them. This CDR3 region has 14 residues.